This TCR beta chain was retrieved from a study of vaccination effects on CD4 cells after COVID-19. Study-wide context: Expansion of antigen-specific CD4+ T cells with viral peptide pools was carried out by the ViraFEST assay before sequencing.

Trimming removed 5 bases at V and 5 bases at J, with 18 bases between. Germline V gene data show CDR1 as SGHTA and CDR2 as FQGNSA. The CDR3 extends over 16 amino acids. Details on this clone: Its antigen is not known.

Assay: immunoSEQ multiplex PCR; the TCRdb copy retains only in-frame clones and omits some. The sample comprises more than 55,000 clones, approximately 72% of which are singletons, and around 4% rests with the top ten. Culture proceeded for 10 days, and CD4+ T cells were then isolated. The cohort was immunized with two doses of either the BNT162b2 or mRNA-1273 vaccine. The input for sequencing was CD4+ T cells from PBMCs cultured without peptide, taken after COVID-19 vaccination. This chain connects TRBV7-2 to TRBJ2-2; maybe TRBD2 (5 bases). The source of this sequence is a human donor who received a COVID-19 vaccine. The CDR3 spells CASSGRVITGTGELFF. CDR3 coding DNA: TGTGCCAGCAGCGGGCGGGTCATCACCGGAACCGGGGAGCTGTTTTTT.